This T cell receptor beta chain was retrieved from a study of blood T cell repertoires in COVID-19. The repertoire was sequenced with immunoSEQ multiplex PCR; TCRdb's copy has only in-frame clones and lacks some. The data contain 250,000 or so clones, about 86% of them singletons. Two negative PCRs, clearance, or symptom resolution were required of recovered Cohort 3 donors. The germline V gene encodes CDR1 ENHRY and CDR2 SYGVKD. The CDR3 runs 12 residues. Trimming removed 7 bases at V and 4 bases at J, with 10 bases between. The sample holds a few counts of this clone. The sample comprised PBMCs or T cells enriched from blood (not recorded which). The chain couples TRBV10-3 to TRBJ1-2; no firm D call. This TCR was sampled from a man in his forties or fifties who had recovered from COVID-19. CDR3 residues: CAITEGLYGYTF. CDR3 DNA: TGTGCCATCACCGAGGGTCTCTATGGCTACACCTTC.